This TCR beta chain derives from a study of blood T cell repertoires in COVID-19 (dated by TCRdb to 2018 to 2021). Describing the broader study: The collaborator samples originated in the United States, Italy and Spain and spanned the acute and convalescent phases of COVID-19. The prospective study material was composed of cDNA or gDNA derived from T cells, B-cell-depleted T cells, or PBMCs. Subjects who had been exposed to COVID-19, were actively infected with it, or had recovered from it provided the deeply sampled blood TCRbeta repertoires that made up the dataset. The repertoires were released in a freely available public database intended as a resource for research on the immune response to SARS-CoV-2. The samples were drawn from two sources: the first 160 participants of the ongoing ImmuneRACE study, and fewer than 1,500 subjects contributed by 6 global collaborators. Nearly every sample came with metadata listing a de-identified subject ID, COVID-19 status, age in years and sex. Where available, HLA class I and class II types were obtained from metadata supplied by the sample provider rather than from assay-based typing. Results the study describes overall, beyond this receptor: How much clinical and demographic metadata was included differed by source and by participant, and the metadata was provided uncurated.

The immunoSEQ Assay, a bias-controlled multiplex PCR, was used to amplify TCRbeta CDR3 regions from genomic DNA. The authors processed their data as follows. Nucleated cell counts per sample were estimated from amplification of reference gene primers within the assay. To quantify the absolute abundance of each unique TCRbeta CDR3 rearrangement, sequence reads were collapsed and filtered. Productive Simpson clonality was computed per sample as the square root of Simpson's diversity index over productive rearrangements. In TCRdb, the immuneACCESS table is reduced to in-frame sequences with V and J assigned. These tables do not hold every clone; where another copy was compared, an unresolved V gene accounts for under half, and the others remain unexplained. The D gene and trimming were derived from the DNA, and the V and J assignments and clone size from that table. This sample gives fewer than 250,000 clones in total; more than 80% of them show up just once. The ten biggest clones cover around 5.5% of the sample.

The trim is 9 bases for V and 4 bases for J, with a gap of 12 bases between the germline ends. Reading the germline V gene (reference sequence) gives CDR1 LNHDA and CDR2 SQIVND. The cysteine opens and the phenylalanine closes a CDR3 of 12 amino acids. The retained sequence is limited to the CDR3, 36 bases, with the frame set at the first base. This clone was picked up one time. What this receptor recognizes is not known. Base qualities were left out, and no much larger clone turns up one base away. Whole blood was collected in K2EDTA tubes by collaborating institutions according to the institutions' own protocols. Collaborator samples were shipped for TCRbeta analysis as frozen whole blood, isolated PBMCs, or DNA extracted from either sample type.

The chain is made from TRBV19 and TRBJ1-2, with the identity of the D gene unclear. The source material was peripheral blood. The TCR originated in a human donor in a cohort sampled during active COVID-19. Read as DNA, the sequence is TGTGCCAGCGAGGGTCGGAGCTATGGCTACACCTTC. The translation is CASEGRSYGYTF.